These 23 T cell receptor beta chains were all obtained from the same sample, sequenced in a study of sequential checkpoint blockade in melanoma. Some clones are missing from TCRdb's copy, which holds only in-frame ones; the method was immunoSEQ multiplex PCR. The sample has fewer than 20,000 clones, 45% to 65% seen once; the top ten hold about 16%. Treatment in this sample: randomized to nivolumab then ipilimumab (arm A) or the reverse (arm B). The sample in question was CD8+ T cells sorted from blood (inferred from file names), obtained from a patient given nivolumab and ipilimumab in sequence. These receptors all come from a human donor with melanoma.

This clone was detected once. The CDR3 loop reads CASSERGDTYNEQFF. DNA of the CDR3: TGTGCCAGCAGTGAACGCGGGGATACCTACAATGAGCAGTTCTTC. The chain is built from TRBV6-4 and TRBJ2-1; possible D gene TRBD2, 6 bases. Germline V lookup: CDR1 MRHNA, CDR2 SNTAGT. Trimming shortened V by 3 bases and J by 2 bases, and 11 bases separated the two germline ends. The CDR3 runs to 15 residues.

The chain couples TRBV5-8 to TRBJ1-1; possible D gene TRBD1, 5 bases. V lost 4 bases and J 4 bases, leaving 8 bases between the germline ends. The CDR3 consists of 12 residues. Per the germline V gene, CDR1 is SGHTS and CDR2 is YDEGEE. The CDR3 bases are TGTGCCAGCAGCGCAGGGTCCACTGAAGCTTTCTTT. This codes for CASSAGSTEAFF. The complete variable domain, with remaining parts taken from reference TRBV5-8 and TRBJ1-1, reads EAGVTQSPTHLIKTRGQQATLRCSPISGHTSVYWYQQALGLGLQFLLWYDEGEERNRGNFPPRFSGRQFPNYSSELNVNALELEDSALYLCASSAGSTEAFFGQGTRLTVV.

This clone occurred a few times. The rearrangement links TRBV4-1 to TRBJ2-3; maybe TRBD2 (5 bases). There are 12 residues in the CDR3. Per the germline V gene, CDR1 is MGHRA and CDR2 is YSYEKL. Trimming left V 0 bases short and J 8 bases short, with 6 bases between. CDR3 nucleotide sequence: TGCGCCAGCAGCCAAGAGGCGGGTACGCAGTATTTT. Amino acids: CASSQEAGTQYF.

The CDR3 reads CASSLDWGLAGDVPYNEQFF. The CDR3 nucleotides are TGTGCCAGCAGCTTAGATTGGGGACTAGCGGGAGACGTTCCCTACAATGAGCAGTTCTTC. The genes are TRBV11-2 and TRBJ2-1; TRBD2 matches 14 bases. The V segment lost 0 bases and the J segment 2 bases; nucleotides outside the gene matches: 9. CDR1 SGHAT and CDR2 FQNNGV come from the germline V gene. The CDR3 consists of 20 residues.

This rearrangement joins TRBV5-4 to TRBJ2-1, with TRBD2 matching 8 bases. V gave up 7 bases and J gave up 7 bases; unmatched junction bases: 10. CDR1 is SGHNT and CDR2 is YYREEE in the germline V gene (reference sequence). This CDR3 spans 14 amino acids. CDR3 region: CASFIAGPSNEQFF. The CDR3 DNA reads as TGTGCCAGCTTCATAGCGGGGCCATCGAATGAGCAGTTCTTC. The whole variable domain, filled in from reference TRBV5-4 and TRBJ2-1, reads ETGVTQSPTHLIKTRGQQVTLRCSSQSGHNTVSWYQQALGQGPQFIFQYYREEENGRGNFPPRFSGLQFPNYSSELNVNALELDDSALYLCASFIAGPSNEQFFGPGTRLTVL.

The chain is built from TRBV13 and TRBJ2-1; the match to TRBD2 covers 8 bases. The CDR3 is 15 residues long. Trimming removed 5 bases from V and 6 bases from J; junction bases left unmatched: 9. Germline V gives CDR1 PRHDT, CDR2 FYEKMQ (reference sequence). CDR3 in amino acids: CASSVPGLEVNEQFF. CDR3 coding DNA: TGTGCCAGCAGCGTTCCGGGACTAGAAGTCAATGAGCAGTTCTTC.

This CDR3 reads CASSYPGLAGINEQFF. Here the CDR3 DNA reads TGTGCCAGCAGTTACCCTGGACTAGCGGGGATCAATGAGCAGTTCTTC. The chain joins TRBV6-5 to TRBJ2-1; 12 nucleotides agree with TRBD2. CDR3 length: 16 amino acids. Germline-derived CDR1 and CDR2 are MNHEY and SVGAGI. V gave up 2 bases and J gave up 6 bases; unmatched junction bases: 5.

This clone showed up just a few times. The CDR3 region has the DNA TGTGCCAGCAGCTTAGTGGGAGGGCTCTATGGCTACACCTTC. This translates into CASSLVGGLYGYTF. The gene calls are TRBV11-2 and TRBJ1-2; no reliable D call. V gave up 1 base and J gave up 4 bases, with 10 bases separating them. The CDR3 sequence is 14 residues long. Germline V gene data show CDR1 as SGHAT and CDR2 as FQNNGV.

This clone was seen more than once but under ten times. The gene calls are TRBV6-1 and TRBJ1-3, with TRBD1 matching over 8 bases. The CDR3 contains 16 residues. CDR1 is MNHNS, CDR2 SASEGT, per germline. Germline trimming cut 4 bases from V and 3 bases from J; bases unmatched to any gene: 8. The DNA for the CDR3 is TGTGCCAGCAGTGTAACCAGGGGGCGCGGTGGAAACACCATATATTTT. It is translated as CASSVTRGRGGNTIYF.

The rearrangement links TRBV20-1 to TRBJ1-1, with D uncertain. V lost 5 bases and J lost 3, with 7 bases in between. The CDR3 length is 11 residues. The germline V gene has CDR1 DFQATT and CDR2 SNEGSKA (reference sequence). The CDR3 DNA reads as TGCAGTGCTCCCATGTACACTGAAGCTTTCTTT. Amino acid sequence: CSAPMYTEAFF.

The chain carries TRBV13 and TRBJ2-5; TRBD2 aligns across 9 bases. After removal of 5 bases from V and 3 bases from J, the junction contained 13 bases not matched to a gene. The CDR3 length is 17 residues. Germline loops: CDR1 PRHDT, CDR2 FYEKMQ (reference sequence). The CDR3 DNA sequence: TGTGCCAGCAGCCCCGGCCCGGGACTAGCTAACGAAGAGACCCAGTACTTC. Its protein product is CASSPGPGLANEETQYF.

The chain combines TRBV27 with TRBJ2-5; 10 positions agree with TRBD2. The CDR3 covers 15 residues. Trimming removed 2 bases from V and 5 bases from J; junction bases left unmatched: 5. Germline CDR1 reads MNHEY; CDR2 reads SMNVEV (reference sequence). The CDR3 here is CASSLELAGRETQYF. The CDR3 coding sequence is TGTGCCAGCAGTTTAGAACTAGCGGGGAGGGAGACCCAGTACTTC.

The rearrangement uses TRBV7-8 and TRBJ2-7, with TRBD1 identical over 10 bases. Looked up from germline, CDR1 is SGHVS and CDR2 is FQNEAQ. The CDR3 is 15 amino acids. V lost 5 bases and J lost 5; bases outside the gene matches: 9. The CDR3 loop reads CASSPSGTGAHEQYF. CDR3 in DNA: TGTGCCAGCAGCCCTTCAGGGACAGGGGCCCACGAGCAGTACTTC.

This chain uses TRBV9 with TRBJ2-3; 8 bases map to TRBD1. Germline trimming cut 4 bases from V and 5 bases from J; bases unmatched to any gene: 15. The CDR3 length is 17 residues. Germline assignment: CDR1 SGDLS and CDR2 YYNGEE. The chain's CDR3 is CASSQFDRGDWGDTQYF. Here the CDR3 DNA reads TGTGCCAGCAGCCAATTCGACAGGGGAGATTGGGGAGATACGCAGTATTTT.

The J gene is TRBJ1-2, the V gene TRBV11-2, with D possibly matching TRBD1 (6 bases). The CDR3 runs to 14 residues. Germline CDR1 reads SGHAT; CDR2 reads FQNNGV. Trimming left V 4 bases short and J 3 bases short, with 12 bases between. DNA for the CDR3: TGTGCCAGCAGCTCGACAGGCTCTTACTATGGCTACACCTTC. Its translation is CASSSTGSYYGYTF.

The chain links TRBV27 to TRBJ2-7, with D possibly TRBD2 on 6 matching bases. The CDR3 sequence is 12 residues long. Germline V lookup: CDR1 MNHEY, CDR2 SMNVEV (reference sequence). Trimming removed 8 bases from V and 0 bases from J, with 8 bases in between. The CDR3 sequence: CASGGSSYEQYF. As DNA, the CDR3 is TGTGCCAGCGGAGGGAGCTCCTACGAGCAGTACTTC.

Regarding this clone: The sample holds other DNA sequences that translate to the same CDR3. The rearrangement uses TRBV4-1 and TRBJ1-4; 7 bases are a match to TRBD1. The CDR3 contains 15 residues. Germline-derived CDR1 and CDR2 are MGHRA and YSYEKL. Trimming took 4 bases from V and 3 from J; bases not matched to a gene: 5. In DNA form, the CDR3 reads TGCGCCAGCAGCCCATGGGACAGTTCTAATGAAAAACTGTTTTTT. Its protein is CASSPWDSSNEKLFF.

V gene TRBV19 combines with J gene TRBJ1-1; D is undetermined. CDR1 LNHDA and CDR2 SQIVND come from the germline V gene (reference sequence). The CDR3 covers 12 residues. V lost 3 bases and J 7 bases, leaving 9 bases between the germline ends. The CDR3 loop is CASSIGPREAFF. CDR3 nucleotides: TGTGCCAGTAGTATCGGTCCGCGTGAAGCTTTCTTT.

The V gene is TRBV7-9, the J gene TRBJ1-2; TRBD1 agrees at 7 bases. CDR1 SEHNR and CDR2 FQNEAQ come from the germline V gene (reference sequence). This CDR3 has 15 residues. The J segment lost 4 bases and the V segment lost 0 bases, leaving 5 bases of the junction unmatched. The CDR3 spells CASSLATGTAYGYTF. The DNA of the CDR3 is TGTGCCAGCAGCTTAGCAACCGGGACAGCCTATGGCTACACCTTC. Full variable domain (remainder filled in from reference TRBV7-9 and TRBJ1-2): DTGVSQNPRHKITKRGQNVTFRCDPISEHNRLYWYRQTLGQGPEFLTYFQNEAQLEKSRLLSDRFSAERPKGSFSTLEIQRTEQGDSAMYLCASSLATGTAYGYTFGSGTRLTVV.

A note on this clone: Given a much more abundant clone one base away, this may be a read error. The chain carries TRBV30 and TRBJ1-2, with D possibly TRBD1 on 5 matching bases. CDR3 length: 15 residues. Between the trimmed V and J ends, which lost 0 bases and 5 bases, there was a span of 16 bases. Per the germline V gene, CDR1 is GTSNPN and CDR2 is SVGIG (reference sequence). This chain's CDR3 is CAWSVRPPGTYGYTF. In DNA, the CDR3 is TGTGCCTGGAGTGTACGACCCCCCGGGACTTATGGCTACACCTTC.

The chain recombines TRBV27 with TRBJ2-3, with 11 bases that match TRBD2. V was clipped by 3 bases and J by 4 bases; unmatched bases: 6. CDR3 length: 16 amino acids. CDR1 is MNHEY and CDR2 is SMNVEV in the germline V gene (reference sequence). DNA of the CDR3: TGTGCCAGCAGTTTGTTGTCTAGCGGGGGGTCAGATACGCAGTATTTT. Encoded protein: CASSLLSSGGSDTQYF.

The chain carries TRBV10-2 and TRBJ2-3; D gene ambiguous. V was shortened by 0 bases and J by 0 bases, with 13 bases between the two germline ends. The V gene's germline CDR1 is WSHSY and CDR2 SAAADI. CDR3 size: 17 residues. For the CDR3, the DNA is TGCGCCAGCAGTGAGTCGATAGCTAGTACTAGCACAGATACGCAGTATTTT. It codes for CASSESIASTSTDTQYF.

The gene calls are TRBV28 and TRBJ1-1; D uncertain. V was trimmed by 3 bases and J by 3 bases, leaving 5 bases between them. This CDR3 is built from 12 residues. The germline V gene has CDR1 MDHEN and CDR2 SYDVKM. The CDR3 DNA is TGTGCCAGCAGTTTGGAGGACACTGAAGCTTTCTTT. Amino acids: CASSLEDTEAFF. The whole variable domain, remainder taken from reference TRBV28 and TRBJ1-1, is DVKVTQSSRYLVKRTGEKVFLECVQDMDHENMFWYRQDPGLGLRLIYFSYDVKMKEKGDIPEGYSVSREKKERFSLILESASTNQTSMYLCASSLEDTEAFFGQGTRLTVV.